This T cell receptor beta chain was sequenced in a study of T-cell reconstitution after alpha-beta-depleted transplantation in children. This clonotype was counted many times. Library preparation (for TCRbeta) was performed with unique molecular identifiers. One entry per CDR3 protein, called by TCRdb with MiXCR from the PCR reads. Here the sample spans just under 250,000 distinct CDR3 sequences, roughly 23% being singletons. Trimming took off 1 base at V and 4 bases at J, with 14 bases between the two ends. This CDR3 contains 16 residues. Germline CDR1 and CDR2: SGHTA and FQGNSA. The gene calls are TRBV7-2 and TRBJ2-1; a weak D match, TRBD2 (6 bases). This TCR derives from a girl aged 2 to 10 with Fanconi anemia, due to receive a stem cell transplant. The sequencing here drew on PBMCs, taken before TCRalphabeta/CD19-depleted stem cell transplant. The CDR3 DNA follows: TGTGCCAGCAGCTTAGTACCGGCGGGGAATTACAATGAGCAGTTCTTC. Translating it yields CASSLVPAGNYNEQFF.